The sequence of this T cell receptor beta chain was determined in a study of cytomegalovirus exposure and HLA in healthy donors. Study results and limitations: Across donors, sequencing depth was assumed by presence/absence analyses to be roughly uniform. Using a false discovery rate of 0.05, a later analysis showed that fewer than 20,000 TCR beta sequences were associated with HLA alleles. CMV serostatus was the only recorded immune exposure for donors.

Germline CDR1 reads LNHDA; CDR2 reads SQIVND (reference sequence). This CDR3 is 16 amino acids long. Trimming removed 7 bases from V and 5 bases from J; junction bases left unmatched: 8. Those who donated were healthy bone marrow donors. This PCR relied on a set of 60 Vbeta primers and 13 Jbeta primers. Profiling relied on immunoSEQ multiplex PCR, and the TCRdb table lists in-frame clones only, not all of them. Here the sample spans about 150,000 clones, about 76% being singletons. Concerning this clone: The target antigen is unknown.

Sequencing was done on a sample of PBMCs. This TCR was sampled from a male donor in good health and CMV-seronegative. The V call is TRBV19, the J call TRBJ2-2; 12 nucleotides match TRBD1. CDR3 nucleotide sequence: TGTGCCAGTAAGAGTGGGACAGGGGGCATGACCGGGGAGCTGTTTTTT. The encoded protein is CASKSGTGGMTGELFF. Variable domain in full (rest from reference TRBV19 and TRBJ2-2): DGGITQSPKYLFRKEGQNVTLSCEQNLNHDAMYWYRQDPGQGLRLIYYSQIVNDFQKGDIAEGYSVSREKKESFPLTVTSAQKNPTAFYLCASKSGTGGMTGELFFGEGSRLTVL.